This T cell receptor beta chain stems from a study of tumor-infiltrating lymphocytes in primary liver carcinoma (TCRdb year 2017). Broadly, across the study: Between late 2015 and 2016, five patients in China with histopathologically diagnosed primary liver carcinoma had surgical resection. Of the five patients (three men and two women, aged 30 to 69 years), four had hepatocellular carcinoma and one had combined HCC and intrahepatic cholangiocarcinoma. Tumors of the five patients were stage T1-T3 N0M0 with maximum diameters of roughly 4.2 to 11 cm. Each sample produced roughly 3.65 to 7.5 million productive TCRbeta reads, and read depth showed no significant difference between tissue types. For each liver tumor, the study sampled five regions along with adjacent normal tissue and blood, and applied TCRbeta repertoire sequencing, expression microarrays and whole-exome sequencing. A total of about 35 specimens from 5 patients, comprising some 25 tumor regions, 5 adjacent noncancerous liver tissues and 5 peripheral blood samples, were covered by TCRbeta repertoire sequencing. Repertoires from technical replicates were highly reproducible, with mean shared-clone rates approximately 0.92 and correlation coefficients above 0.95.

TCRbeta-specific cDNA was reverse-transcribed from roughly 500 ng total RNA using a constant-region primer and ProtoScript II reverse transcriptase. TCRbeta libraries were built with three nested multiplex PCR rounds, a slightly modified ARM-PCR procedure. Multiplex TRBV1-TRBV30 forward primers and a Cbeta reverse primer were used in the first two PCR rounds, each of which was run for 10 cycles. Sample barcodes and Illumina adapters were added in a final 25-cycle PCR with Deep VentR polymerase. Amplicons of 200-500 bp were gel-purified with a QIAquick gel extraction kit before sequencing. An Illumina HiSeq 2500 was used to sequence the TCRbeta amplicons, generating 250-bp paired-end reads. Per the original workflow: Reads were quality-trimmed with Trimmomatic v0.33, and paired reads were merged with FLASH v1.2.11 to recover full CDR3 sequences. V, D and J germline segments were assigned to the rearranged TCRbeta sequences by MiGEC v1.2.1b. VDJtools v1.0.0 computed clonotype statistics and Shannon-Wiener diversity indices. To reduce sampling bias, subsequent analyses other than the diversity analysis used only the 250 most abundant clonotypes in each sample. Using fastp trimming at Q25 and MiXCR clonotype assembly, TCRdb reanalyzed the public sequencing data and kept in-frame beta chains. Identical CDR3 protein sequences are pooled into one entry, listed with their most common genes and DNA. Here the V and J calls rest on TCRdb's processing, not on the authors' analysis. This sample comprises 300,000 to 350,000 distinct CDR3 sequences, around three fifths of them detected only once. The ten largest clones represent 15% to 20% of the sample.

RNA from unsorted whole blood was extracted with TRIzol reagent, and germline DNA was obtained with the DNeasy Blood & Tissue kit. At the time of sampling, the patients had chronic HBV infection and had not received any treatment. Approximately 4.1 milliliters of peripheral blood were collected into K2EDTA tubes before surgery. Details on this clonotype: This receptor's antigen is unknown. No base-level quality is on record; no much larger clone is a single base apart.

Points the paper makes about the study in general: Only the TCR beta chain was sequenced, so true repertoire diversity is likely underestimated because unpaired alpha chains were not captured. A significantly larger repertoire fraction was made up by the top 250 clones in tumors than in blood (p = 0.039). Repertoire overlap was found to be higher between tumor regions (mean about 36%) than between tumor-adjacent (around 17%) or tumor-blood (around 15%) pairs, consistent with antigen-driven expansion. Bulk unsorted samples precluded comparing CD4+ and CD8+ T cell repertoires. The study included only five patients, and the authors note findings should be validated in a larger study.

The CDR3 goes from the cysteine to the phenylalanine over 13 residues. Just CDR3 DNA is preserved here, 39 bases in frame from base 1. From the germline V gene (reference sequence), CDR1 is MNHNY and CDR2 is SVGAGI. Between the V and J ends, shortened by 0 bases and 13 bases respectively, the junction contains 15 bases. Specimen: peripheral blood. The source of this sequence is a woman aged 25-40 years with primary liver carcinoma and hepatitis B virus infection. This chain joins TRBV6-6 to TRBJ2-5, with the D gene uncertain. CDR3 region: CASSYSRESHRYF. DNA sequence: TGTGCCAGCAGTTACTCCCGAGAGAGCCACCGGTACTTC.